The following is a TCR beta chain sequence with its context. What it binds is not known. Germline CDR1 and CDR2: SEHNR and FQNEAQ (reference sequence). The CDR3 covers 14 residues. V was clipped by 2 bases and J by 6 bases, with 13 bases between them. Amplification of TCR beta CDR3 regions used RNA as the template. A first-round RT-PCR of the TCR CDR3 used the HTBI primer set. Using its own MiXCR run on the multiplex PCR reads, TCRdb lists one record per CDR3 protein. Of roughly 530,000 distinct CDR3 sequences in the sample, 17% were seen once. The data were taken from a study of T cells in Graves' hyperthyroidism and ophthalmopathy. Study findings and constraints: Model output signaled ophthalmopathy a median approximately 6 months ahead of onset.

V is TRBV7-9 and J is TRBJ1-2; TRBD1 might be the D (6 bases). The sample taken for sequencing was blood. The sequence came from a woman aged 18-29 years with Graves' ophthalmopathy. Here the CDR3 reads CASSLSAGADGYTF. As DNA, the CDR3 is TGTGCCAGCAGCTTAAGTGCAGGGGCCGATGGCTACACCTTC.